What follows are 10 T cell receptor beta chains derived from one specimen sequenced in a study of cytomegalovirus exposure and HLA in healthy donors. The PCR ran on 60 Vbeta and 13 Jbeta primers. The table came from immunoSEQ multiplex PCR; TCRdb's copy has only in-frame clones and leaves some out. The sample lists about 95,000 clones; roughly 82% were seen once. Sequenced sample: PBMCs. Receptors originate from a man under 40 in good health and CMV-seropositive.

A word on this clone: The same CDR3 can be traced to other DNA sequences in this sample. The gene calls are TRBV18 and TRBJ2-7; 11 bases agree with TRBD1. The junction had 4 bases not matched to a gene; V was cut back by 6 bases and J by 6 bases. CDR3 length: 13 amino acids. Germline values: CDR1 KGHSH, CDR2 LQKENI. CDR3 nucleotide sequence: TGTGCCAGCTCCCCCGGGACAGGGGGCGAGCAGTACTTC. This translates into CASSPGTGGEQYF.

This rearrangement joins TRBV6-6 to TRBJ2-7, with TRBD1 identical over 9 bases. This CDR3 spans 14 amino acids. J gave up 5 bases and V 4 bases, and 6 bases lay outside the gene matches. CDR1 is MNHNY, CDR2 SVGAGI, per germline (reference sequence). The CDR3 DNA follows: TGTGCCAGCAGTTCCTCGAGGACAGGGGACGAGCAGTACTTC. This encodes CASSSSRTGDEQYF.

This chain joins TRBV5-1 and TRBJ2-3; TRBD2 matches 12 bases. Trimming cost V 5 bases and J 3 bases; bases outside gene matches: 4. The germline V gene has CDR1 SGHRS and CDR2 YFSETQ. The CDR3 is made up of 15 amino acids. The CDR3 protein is CASSSLAGGTDTQYF. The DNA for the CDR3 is TGCGCCAGCAGTAGTCTAGCGGGAGGGACAGATACGCAGTATTTT.

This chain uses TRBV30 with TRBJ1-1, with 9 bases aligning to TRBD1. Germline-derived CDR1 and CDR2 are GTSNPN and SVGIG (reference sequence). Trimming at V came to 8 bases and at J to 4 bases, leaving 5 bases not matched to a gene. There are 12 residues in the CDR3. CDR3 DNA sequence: TGTGCCGCGGGACAGGGCCGCACTGAAGCTTTCTTT. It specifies CAAGQGRTEAFF.

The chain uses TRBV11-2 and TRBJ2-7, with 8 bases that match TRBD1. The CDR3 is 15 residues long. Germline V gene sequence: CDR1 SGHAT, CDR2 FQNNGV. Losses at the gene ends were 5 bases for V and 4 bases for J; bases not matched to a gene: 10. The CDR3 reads CASSPVTGDLYEQYF. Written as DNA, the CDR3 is TGTGCCAGCAGCCCCGTGACAGGGGACTTATACGAGCAGTACTTC.

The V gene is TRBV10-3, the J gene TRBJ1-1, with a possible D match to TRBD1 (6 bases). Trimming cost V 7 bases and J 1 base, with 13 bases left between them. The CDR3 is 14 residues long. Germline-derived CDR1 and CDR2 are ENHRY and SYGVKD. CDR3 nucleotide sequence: TGTGCCATCAAGAGGACAGACGGGAACACTGAAGCTTTCTTT. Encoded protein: CAIKRTDGNTEAFF.

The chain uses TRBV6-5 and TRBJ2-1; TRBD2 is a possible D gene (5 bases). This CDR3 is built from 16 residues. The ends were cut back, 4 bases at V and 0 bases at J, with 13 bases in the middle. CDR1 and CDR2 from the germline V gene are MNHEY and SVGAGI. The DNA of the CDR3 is TGTGCCAGCAGTTTCGGACTTCCGAGCTCCTACAATGAGCAGTTCTTC. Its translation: CASSFGLPSSYNEQFF.

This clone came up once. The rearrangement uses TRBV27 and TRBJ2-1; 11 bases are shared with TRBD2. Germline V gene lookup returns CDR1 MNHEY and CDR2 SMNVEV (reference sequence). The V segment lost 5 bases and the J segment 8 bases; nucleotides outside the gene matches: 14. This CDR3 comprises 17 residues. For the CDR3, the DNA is TGTGCCAGCAGTAACACCAACCCACTAGCGGGAGTGGATGAGCAGTTCTTC. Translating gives CASSNTNPLAGVDEQFF.

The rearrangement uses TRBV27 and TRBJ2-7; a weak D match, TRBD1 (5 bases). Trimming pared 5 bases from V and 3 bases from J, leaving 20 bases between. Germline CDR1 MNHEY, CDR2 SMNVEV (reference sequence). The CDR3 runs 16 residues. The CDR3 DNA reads TGTGCCAGCAGTCCTCTCACAGGCGTCGGGCTCTACGAGCAGTACTTC. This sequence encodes CASSPLTGVGLYEQYF.

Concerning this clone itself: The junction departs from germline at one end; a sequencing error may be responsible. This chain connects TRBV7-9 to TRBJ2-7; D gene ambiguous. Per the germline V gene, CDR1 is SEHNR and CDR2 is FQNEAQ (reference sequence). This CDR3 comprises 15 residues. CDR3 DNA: TGTTCCAGCAGCCCCCGAACAGTGTCCTCCTACGAGCAGTACTTC. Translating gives CSSSPRTVSSYEQYF.